The 22 T cell receptor beta chains reported below all come from one sample, sequenced in a study of T cells in pancreatic ductal adenocarcinoma. Surgery without prior neoadjuvant therapy was the treatment of the selected pancreatic ductal adenocarcinoma patients. The data were produced by immunoSEQ multiplex PCR, yet TCRdb's version contains in-frame clones alone and is incomplete. The sample records more than 85,000 clones, nearly 95% being singletons. The source material was PBMCs. The receptors derive from a human donor with pancreatic ductal adenocarcinoma.

V and J are TRBV6-5 and TRBJ1-5, with TRBD1 as a possible D gene (6 bases). CDR3 size: 13 residues. CDR1 is MNHEY, CDR2 SVGAGI, per germline. Between the trimmed V and J ends, which lost 4 bases and 8 bases, there was a span of 12 bases. This chain's CDR3 is CASSSGGWKPQHF. CDR3 in DNA: TGTGCCAGCAGTTCGGGGGGCTGGAAGCCCCAGCATTTT.

This sequence joins TRBV7-2 and TRBJ1-5; D gene uncertain. Deletions cut 5 bases from V and 7 bases from J, with 9 bases between. The germline V gene has CDR1 SGHTA and CDR2 FQGNSA. This CDR3 is built from 12 residues. Here the CDR3 reads CASSLIAQPQHF. As DNA, the CDR3 is TGTGCCAGCAGCCTCATCGCGCAGCCCCAGCATTTT. Using reference TRBV7-2 and TRBJ1-5 for the parts outside the CDR3, the full variable domain is GAGVSQSPSNKVTEKGKDVELRCDPISGHTALYWYRQSLGQGLEFLIYFQGNSAPDKSGLPSDRFSAERTGGSVSTLTIQRTQQEDSAVYLCASSLIAQPQHFGDGTRLSIL.

This clone was recorded once. The chain carries TRBV21-1 and TRBJ2-3; the table gives TRBD2 as D, unverified against the DNA. TRBV21-1 is a pseudogene segment. The CDR3 extends over 13 amino acids. CDR3 protein: CASTLAGADTQYF. The CDR3 nucleotides are TGTGCCAGTACACTAGCCGGAGCGGATACGCAGTATTTT.

The chain recombines TRBV11-2 with TRBJ2-7; TRBD1 agrees at 7 bases. CDR3 size: 16 residues. V lost 4 bases, J lost 0 bases, and 9 bases stayed unmatched. Germline V gives CDR1 SGHAT, CDR2 FQNNGV. DNA for the CDR3: TGTGCCAGCAGCTCAGTCCGAGGGGGCAGCTCCTACGAGCAGTACTTC. Translated: CASSSVRGGSSYEQYF.

The DNA of the CDR3 is TGTGCCAGCAGCTTAAGGGAGGGCTATAGCAATCAGCCCCAGCATTTT. Translated: CASSLREGYSNQPQHF. The chain links TRBV7-8 to TRBJ1-5, with unresolved D. Trimming cost V 2 bases and J 0 bases, with 11 bases left between them. Germline V gene data show CDR1 as SGHVS and CDR2 as FQNEAQ. CDR3 length: 16 residues.

V gene TRBV30 combines with J gene TRBJ2-7; D is possibly TRBD1 (5 bases). V lost 5 bases and J 0 bases, leaving 17 bases between the germline ends. The CDR3 extends over 15 amino acids. CDR1 is GTSNPN and CDR2 is SVGIG in the germline V gene (reference sequence). In nucleotides, the CDR3 is TGTGCCTGGCCGAGGCCCGGCGACAGCTCCTACGAGCAGTACTTC. Its protein is CAWPRPGDSSYEQYF.

The V gene is TRBV11-3, the J gene TRBJ2-3, with D uncertain. CDR1 and CDR2 (germline): SGHNT, YENEEA. The V end lost 5 bases, the J end lost 2 bases, and 14 bases lay between the germline ends. The CDR3 length is 15 residues. The CDR3 protein is CASSLNPTTTDTQYF. The CDR3 coding sequence is TGTGCCAGCAGCCTTAATCCAACAACCACAGATACGCAGTATTTT.

The genes are TRBV18 and TRBJ1-3; weak D call: TRBD1 (5 bases). The V and J ends lost 3 bases and 0 bases respectively, with 9 bases between them. The CDR3 spans 15 residues. CDR1 is KGHSH and CDR2 is LQKENI in the germline V gene. CDR3 nucleotide sequence: TGTGCCAGCTCACCGGGGCAGCTCTCTGGAAACACCATATATTTT. Amino acid sequence: CASSPGQLSGNTIYF.

V gene TRBV28 combines with J gene TRBJ2-5; 7 bases map to TRBD1. Germline V gene sequence: CDR1 MDHEN, CDR2 SYDVKM. J lost 2 bases, V lost 5 bases, and 11 bases had no gene match. The CDR3 runs to 16 residues. The CDR3 DNA is TGTGCCAGCAGTCGACCCCCCGTCAGGGGGCAAGAGACCCAGTACTTC. Protein: CASSRPPVRGQETQYF.

The V call is TRBV7-8, the J call TRBJ2-5; possible D gene TRBD1, 6 bases. In germline, CDR1 is SGHVS, CDR2 FQNEAQ. The V and J ends lost 5 bases and 1 base respectively, with 23 bases between them. The CDR3 has 18 amino acids. CDR3 DNA: TGTGCCAGCAGCCCCACAGGGCTCGAGGGGCAGCTCCAAGAGACCCAGTACTTC. The encoded protein is CASSPTGLEGQLQETQYF. Combining the CDR3 with reference TRBV7-8 and TRBJ2-5 gives the whole variable domain GAGVSQSPRYKVAKRGQDVALRCDPISGHVSLFWYQQALGQGPEFLTYFQNEAQLDKSGLPSDRFFAERPEGSVSTLKIQRTQQEDSAVYLCASSPTGLEGQLQETQYFGPGTRLLVL.

This chain uses TRBV5-1 with TRBJ2-7; 7 nucleotides align to TRBD1. CDR3 length: 15 residues. Losses at the gene ends were 5 bases for V and 2 bases for J; bases not matched to a gene: 10. The germline V gene encodes CDR1 SGHRS and CDR2 YFSETQ. The chain's CDR3 is CASSFDRALTYEQYF. The DNA of the CDR3 is TGCGCCAGCAGTTTTGACAGGGCCCTCACCTACGAGCAGTACTTC. Filled out from reference TRBV5-1 and TRBJ2-7, the complete variable domain reads KAGVTQTPRYLIKTRGQQVTLSCSPISGHRSVSWYQQTPGQGLQFLFEYFSETQRNKGNFPGRFSGRQFSNSRSEMNVSTLELGDSALYLCASSFDRALTYEQYFGPGTRLTVT.

The chain couples TRBV7-9 to TRBJ2-7, with TRBD2 identical over 12 bases. This CDR3 contains 15 residues. Germline assignment: CDR1 SEHNR and CDR2 FQNEAQ (reference sequence). The V gene end was trimmed by 5 bases and the J gene end by 3 bases; junction bases not matched to a gene: 5. The chain's CDR3 is CASSDRLAGDYEQYF. In DNA form, the CDR3 reads TGTGCCAGCAGCGATAGACTAGCGGGAGACTACGAGCAGTACTTC.

This rearrangement joins TRBV5-1 to TRBJ2-1; 8 bases align to TRBD2. The ends lost 3 bases at V and 4 bases at J; junction bases unmatched: 6. There are 15 residues in the CDR3. Germline CDR1 and CDR2: SGHRS and YFSETQ. This chain's CDR3 is CASSSRLASYNEQFF. For the CDR3, the DNA is TGCGCCAGCAGCTCACGACTAGCGTCGTACAATGAGCAGTTCTTC.

This sequence joins TRBV29-1 and TRBJ2-2, with D possibly matching TRBD1 (5 bases). Deletions cut 6 bases from V and 2 bases from J, with 10 bases between. Germline V lookup: CDR1 SQVTM, CDR2 ANQGSEA. This CDR3 comprises 13 residues. CDR3 sequence (DNA): TGCAGCGTCGGACAAACTAACACCGGGGAGCTGTTTTTT. Its protein product is CSVGQTNTGELFF.

The count of this clone is one. The chain combines TRBV7-9 with TRBJ2-7; TRBD1 might be the D (5 bases). V lost 5 bases, J lost 2 bases, and 22 bases lay in between. The CDR3 runs 17 residues. Germline V gives CDR1 SEHNR, CDR2 FQNEAQ (reference sequence). This CDR3 is CASSPLGYGAPAYEQYF. The CDR3 DNA follows: TGTGCCAGCAGCCCACTGGGCTATGGGGCCCCAGCCTACGAGCAGTACTTC.

This clone was detected once. This chain joins TRBV11-2 and TRBJ2-1; D is unresolved. The CDR3 consists of 14 residues. V was clipped by 1 base and J by 0 bases, with 4 bases between them. CDR1 SGHAT and CDR2 FQNNGV come from the germline V gene. CDR3 DNA sequence: TGTGCCAGCAGCTTAGGTCTCTCCTACAATGAGCAGTTCTTC. This gives the protein CASSLGLSYNEQFF.

The rearrangement links TRBV11-1 to TRBJ2-3, with D maybe TRBD1 (5 bases). The V gene's germline CDR1 is SGHAT and CDR2 FQDESV (reference sequence). The CDR3 contains 15 residues. Trimming removed 2 bases at V and 3 bases at J, with 12 bases between. CDR3 protein: CASSLNVQGTDTQYF. Here the CDR3 DNA reads TGTGCCAGCAGCTTAAACGTCCAGGGAACAGATACGCAGTATTTT.

J is TRBJ2-2 and V is TRBV6-1; 9 nucleotides align to TRBD1. The trim removed 4 bases at V and 3 bases at J, leaving 3 bases unmatched. CDR1 is MNHNS and CDR2 is SASEGT in the germline V gene. This CDR3 region has 15 residues. For the CDR3, the DNA is TGTGCCAGCAGTGCGGGACAGGGTTACACCGGGGAGCTGTTTTTT. It encodes CASSAGQGYTGELFF.

This chain uses TRBV10-3 with TRBJ2-6; the D gene is possibly TRBD1 (6 bases). Germline loops: CDR1 ENHRY, CDR2 SYGVKD. The CDR3 is made up of 16 amino acids. Trimming pared 4 bases from V and 0 bases from J, leaving 10 bases between. The CDR3, as DNA: TGTGCCATCAGTGGACAGGTGTTCTCTGGGGCCAACGTCCTGACTTTC. It translates to CAISGQVFSGANVLTF.

The V gene is TRBV19, the J gene TRBJ2-7; TRBD2 matches at 8 bases. In germline, CDR1 is LNHDA, CDR2 SQIVND (reference sequence). The V segment lost 7 bases and the J segment 7 bases; nucleotides outside the gene matches: 9. The CDR3 sequence is 13 residues long. The CDR3 bases are TGTGCCAGTAAGGATGGACGGGGGGGAGAGCAGTACTTC. Translating it yields CASKDGRGGEQYF.

The chain employs TRBV2 and TRBJ1-4, with 7 bases matching TRBD1. The CDR3 totals 15 residues. CDR1 is SNHLY and CDR2 is FYNNEI in the germline V gene. The V segment lost 2 bases and the J segment 0 bases; nucleotides outside the gene matches: 0. The CDR3, as DNA: TGTGCCAGCAGTGAACAGGGGGCAACTAATGAAAAACTGTTTTTT. Protein product: CASSEQGATNEKLFF.

This clone appeared once. The CDR3 spells CASSLQGSGVYEQYF. The CDR3 coding sequence is TGTGCCAGCAGCCTACAGGGGTCCGGGGTCTACGAGCAGTACTTC. This chain uses TRBV9 with TRBJ2-7; TRBD1 aligns across 7 bases. This CDR3 region has 15 residues. Losses at the gene ends were 4 bases for V and 3 bases for J; bases not matched to a gene: 10. The germline CDR1 and CDR2 sequences are SGDLS and YYNGEE. Full variable domain (remainder filled in from reference TRBV9 and TRBJ2-7): DSGVTQTPKHLITATGQRVTLRCSPRSGDLSVYWYQQSLDQGLQFLIQYYNGEERAKGNILERFSAQQFPDLHSELNLSSLELGDSALYFCASSLQGSGVYEQYFGPGTRLTVT.